The entry below describes one T cell receptor beta chain. The same CDR3 arises from other DNA sequences in this sample as well. This entry belongs to a study of control samples from healthy donors and cancer patients. This table comes from immunoSEQ multiplex PCR, and its TCRdb copy is limited to in-frame clones, with some not included. This sample has just over 150,000 clones, with around 95% found just once. With 1 base removed from V and 4 bases from J, the gap between germline ends came to 7 bases. CDR3 length: 13 amino acids. The germline gives CDR1 LNHDA, CDR2 SQIVND (reference sequence). This chain links TRBV19 with TRBJ1-1; a weak D match, TRBD1 (6 bases). The sequencing sample was made of blood. This TCR was sampled from a middle-aged woman in good health. The CDR3 loop is CASSIGRGTEAFF. The CDR3 region has the DNA TGTGCCAGTAGTATAGGCAGGGGCACTGAAGCTTTCTTT.